This entry features one TCR beta chain sequence. The clone's antigen remains unknown. Base qualities are missing; no much larger clone stands one base away. Libraries came from the immunoSEQ multiplex PCR assay. The multiplex PCR relied on a mix of 60 forward primers for TCR Vbeta segments and 13 reverse primers for TCR Jbeta segments. A multiplex PCR assay on genomic DNA amplified the CDR3 region of rearranged TCR beta genes. The Illumina HiSeq System was used to sequence the amplified TCR beta libraries as 87-base-pair reads. As for the authors' bioinformatics: Across the 500 to 750 repertoires, a later analysis counted roughly 84 million unique TCR beta chains, 8.5 million to 12 million of which were shared by at least two donors. Raw reads were error-corrected and collapsed into unique sequences by a nearest-neighbor algorithm in which closely related sequences were merged to remove PCR and sequencing errors. To assign V, D and J gene segments, CDR3 sequences were aligned to IMGT reference sequences. Each retained sequence needed at least a six-nucleotide match to both a V gene segment and a J gene segment. A rearrangement counted as productive if the CDR3 had no stop codons and remained in frame with V and J, and every other rearrangement counted as non-productive. CDR3 was defined by IMGT convention, running from the second conserved V-encoded cysteine to the conserved J-encoded phenylalanine. The earlier analysis of some 600 of the donors excluded sequences that lacked an unambiguous match to a single V gene segment. An earlier analysis of a few hundred of the donors called V segments functional above 56.7% productive rearrangements and segregating when the between-donor standard deviation exceeded 5%. A statistical classification framework was developed to diagnose cytomegalovirus status using the catalog of TCR beta chain sequences. V and J gene assignment, in a later analysis, came from comparing TCR nucleotide sequences with IMGT/GENE-DB human TR gene sequences. In a later analysis, CDR3 sequences and most-parsimonious VDJ recombination scenarios were assigned using the TCRdist pipeline. In a later analysis, each TCR beta chain was defined by its CDR3 amino acid sequence together with its V-gene family, and reads lacking a unique V-gene family were excluded. A later analysis removed 592 highly shared, low-generation-probability nucleotide sequences to deal with suspected cross-contamination and a sequencing artifact. In a later analysis, a clonal expansion index was calculated for each public chain from normalized within-repertoire ranks of inferred template counts. In a later analysis, generation probabilities were computed using a VDJ recombination model fitted to out-of-frame rearrangements, and the results were checked against IGoR. A later analysis scored TCR-TCR, TCR-HLA and TCR-CMV co-occurrence with hypergeometric tests, applying a repertoire-size bias correction to TCR pairs. False discovery rates were estimated in a later analysis by permuting HLA or CMV assignments 20 times. In a later analysis, co-occurring TCRs were grouped with DBSCAN, and TCRdist sequence similarity was added when clustering was performed within HLA-allele-positive subsets. For co-occurrence clustering, repertoires with fewer than 30,000 or more than 120,000 public chains were excluded, along with a handful of repertoires with anomalous nucleotide sharing. As stored in TCRdb, this immuneACCESS dataset retains in-frame rearrangements with V and J assigned. A fraction of the clones does not appear; measured against another copy, unresolved V genes explain less than half of the discrepancy, and the remainder lacks a known reason. From that table come the V and J calls and clone size; the DNA was used to work out D and trimming. For this sample there are about 83,000 clones; roughly 81% appear just once. Jointly, the top ten make up under 2% of the sample.

Germline trimming: 1 base from V, 1 base from J; junction bases outside gene matches: 4. The CDR3 goes from the cysteine to the phenylalanine over 15 residues. The sequence is cut down to CDR3 DNA, 45 bases in frame from base 1. CDR1 and CDR2 were assigned from the germline V gene as SGHRS and YFSETQ. This sample was included in a study of cytomegalovirus exposure and HLA in healthy donors listed by TCRdb under 2017. Concerning the study at large: In an earlier analysis of several hundred of the donors, around 300 Gb of sequence data and 95 million to 130 million unique TCR beta sequences from roughly 200 million T cells were reported. An early release covering roughly 580 HLA-typed donors comprised roughly 300 gigabases of sequencing data and roughly 85 million unique TCR sequences. The genetic ancestry cluster associated with self-reported Caucasian donors included 65% to 90% of the 350 to 500 genotyped donors. The study aimed to test whether cataloging public T cell receptors could reveal signatures of past pathogen exposure. Using immunosequencing, the study profiled T cell repertoires from about 620 subjects and related those repertoires to cytomegalovirus serostatus. In addition to the first cohort of 666 subjects, a separate validation cohort of 120 different subjects was used. The study combined high-throughput TCR immunosequencing, statistical association of individual TCRs with disease status, and machine learning to predict cytomegalovirus infection status. A later analysis re-analyzed previously published TCR beta repertoires from roughly 600 donors and added high-resolution HLA genotyping to study TCR occurrence patterns. In the later analysis, no new phenotypic data were used to find candidate immune exposures; instead, reliance was placed on TCR beta sequences and their occurrence across donors. An earlier analysis of some 500 of the donors applied high-throughput TCR beta sequencing to assess whether each TCR beta V gene segment acted as functional or pseudogenic. Alongside the repertoire data, information on donor age, sex, ethnicity and CMV serostatus was compiled. In a later genetic analysis, genome-wide SNP genotypes for about 55% of the roughly 670 donors were used, and that subset was treated as a discovery cohort. All discovery cohort repertoires had been generated using a single sequencing platform. Both class I and class II loci were covered by HLA typing, at four-digit resolution. The number of donors typed differed by locus, with 629-630 for A, B, C, DRB1 and DQB1, roughly 520 for DQA1, under 610 for DPA1, and roughly 450 for DPB1. Five DR-DQ haplotypes were handled as single units for association and clustering because linkage in the cohort was strong. On average, about 240,000 unique TCR beta nucleotide sequences were sequenced per donor among a few hundred genotyped donors of the cohort, with roughly 20% of those sequences being non-productive. On the study overall, not on this receptor specifically: A later analysis found that HLA-associated TCR beta chains were more clonally expanded and had lower generation probabilities than equally common non-associated chains. Immune exposure information for the cohort was limited to CMV serostatus. A further reported finding was that TCR beta sequences accurately predicted the HLA-A and HLA-B alleles for most subjects in the first cohort. The sequencing pipeline was judged likely to have produced a cluster of highly shared sequence variants as a technical artifact. This cohort had only TCR beta chains sequenced, and the lack of alpha or paired-chain data limited which features could be detected. A later analysis associated 15,000 to 20,000 TCR beta sequences with specific HLA alleles at a false discovery rate of 0.05. Sequencing depth was assumed to be roughly uniform across donors in the presence/absence analyses, though that assumption may not hold. In vitro tests confirmed that three of the cytomegalovirus-associated TCR beta chains recognize cytomegalovirus antigens. Fewer than 20 rarely observed V segments, including chromosome 9 orphons, were excluded from the earlier analysis of several hundred of the donors because counts were too low. In an earlier analysis of around 600 of the donors, most TCR beta V segments were observed in productive rearrangements about 87% or about 30% of the time, broadly matching IMGT annotations. A later analysis reported that several top co-occurrence clusters appeared linked to parvovirus B19, influenza, CMV and Epstein-Barr virus. When HLA alleles, especially DR and DQ, strongly co-occurred, TCR associations were difficult to assign to individual alleles. Because some donors lacked HLA typing at each locus, the association tests relied only on the typed subset. In a later analysis, most CMV-associated TCR beta chains were found to appear HLA-restricted, with HLA associations seemingly driven largely by CMV exposure. Because the 87-base-pair reads could not distinguish some IMGT-functional V segments, including TRBV6-2 and TRBV6-3, those segments were excluded. Linkage disequilibrium might explain the correlated functional status among segregating V segments, but an unknown experimental factor could not be ruled out. A later genetic analysis associated a missense DCLRE1C variant with V-gene and J-gene trimming of TCR beta chains, and an independent cohort replicated the association. The authors suggested that the approach could potentially be extended to other disease states and immunological phenotypes. The classifier was reported to diagnose cytomegalovirus status with high specificity and sensitivity in both the original cohort and the validation cohort. A later analysis found that TCR association rates varied across HLA loci, with DRB1 alleles showing the most associated TCRs and HLA-C alleles the fewest. The study gave a list of roughly 150 TCR beta chains associated with cytomegalovirus. According to a later genetic analysis, donors in an Asian-associated ancestry cluster had fewer N-insertions in productive TCRs than the approximately 670-donor mean. Across donors, most TCR sequences were observed very rarely, whereas some public TCRs were present in many individuals.

The cohort consisted of fewer than 700 healthy bone marrow donors. At the time of sampling, all cohort members were nominally healthy, though unrecorded immune exposures were likely present. The donor was CMV seronegative and was included in the group of hundreds of seronegative cohort members. A peripheral blood sample was collected from each donor, and TCR beta sequencing was performed on peripheral blood mononuclear cells. Genomic DNA extraction from the blood cell samples was performed with the Qiagen DNeasy Blood Extraction Kit. This TCR derives from a young woman in good health and CMV-seronegative. The rearrangement joined TRBV5-1 to TRBJ2-5, with 7 central nucleotides matching TRBD1. The specimen sequenced was PBMCs. The DNA is TGCGCCAGCAGCTTGCGGGACAGCGCCCAAGAGACCCAGTACTTC. Its protein reads: CASSLRDSAQETQYF.